The 7 T cell receptor beta chains listed next were all sequenced from one sample in a study of shared clonotypes between healthy human individuals (TCRdb year 2020). The library was built by means of the immunoSEQ multiplex PCR assay. The source is immuneACCESS, and TCRdb retained only in-frame sequences with V and J called. Part of the clones is not carried over; for the studies checked, unresolved V genes explain less than half of this, and the remainder is unexplained. Present in this sample are some 2.4 million clones, more than 85% of which were seen just once. The top ten constitute approximately 0.36% of the sample. Sequenced material: naive CD4+ T cells from PBMCs. The cell subset or site label, read with the paper, signifies: CD45RA+ positively selected. These receptors all come from a man aged 18 to 35 in good health. Some clones in this sample may be carry-over from other donors' samples.

V is TRBV7-3 and J is TRBJ1-1; D gene unclear. The CDR3 extends over 15 amino acids. Germline V gene lookup returns CDR1 SGHTA and CDR2 FQGTGA. The V gene lost 5 bases and the J gene lost 6 bases, with 19 bases spanning the gap. The DNA for the CDR3 is TGTGCCAGCAGCACTGGCCTAGACCGTCTATCTGAAGCTTTCTTT. Amino acid sequence: CASSTGLDRLSEAFF. Combining the CDR3 with reference TRBV7-3 and TRBJ1-1 gives the whole variable domain GAGVSQTPSNKVTEKGKYVELRCDPISGHTALYWYRQSLGQGPEFLIYFQGTGAADDSGLPNDRFFAVRPEGSVSTLKIQRTERGDSAVYLCASSTGLDRLSEAFFGQGTRLTVV.

On this clone: The sample holds other DNA sequences that translate to the same CDR3. J is TRBJ2-3 and V is TRBV7-3, with a tentative D call TRBD2 (5 bases). Trimming shortened V by 5 bases and J by 1 base, and 7 bases separated the two germline ends. CDR1 is SGHTA and CDR2 is FQGTGA in the germline V gene. The CDR3 length is 13 residues. The CDR3 DNA reads TGTGCCAGCAGCCGAGGGCGCACAGATACGCAGTATTTT. It specifies CASSRGRTDTQYF.

This chain links TRBV15 with TRBJ1-1; D is unclear. The V gene lost 5 bases and the J gene lost 1 base, with 23 bases spanning the gap. The CDR3 is 18 residues long. Looked up from germline, CDR1 is LNHNV and CDR2 is YYDKDF (reference sequence). The CDR3 nucleotides read TGTGCCACCAGCGCCCTCTACTCTAAAGCGGCAGCGAACACTGAAGCTTTCTTT. Protein sequence: CATSALYSKAAANTEAFF.

The count of this clone is one. The gene calls are TRBV14 and TRBJ2-7; D is perhaps TRBD1 or TRBD2 (6 bases each). Germline CDR1 SGHDN, CDR2 FVKESK. The CDR3 runs 14 residues. Trimming stripped 3 bases from V and 6 bases from J, with 15 bases between. The CDR3 region is CASSQAGQSREQYF. The CDR3 nucleotides read TGTGCCAGCAGCCAGGCGGGACAATCTCGCGAGCAGTACTTC.

The rearrangement links TRBV11-2 to TRBJ2-1; no clear D gene. The CDR3 sequence is 15 residues long. V was cut by 5 bases and J by 9 bases, with 20 bases left in between. Germline-derived CDR1 and CDR2 are SGHAT and FQNNGV. For the CDR3, the DNA is TGTGCCAGCAGCCCGCCGGGTATAGCACGCGGTGAGCAGTTCTTC. Translation gives CASSPPGIARGEQFF.

In the case of this clone: Other DNA sequences in this specimen translate into the identical CDR3. Here the CDR3 reads CASSLYRRDTEAFF. CDR3 DNA sequence: TGTGCCAGCAGTTTATACAGGCGGGACACTGAAGCTTTCTTT. The J gene is TRBJ1-1, the V gene TRBV27, with D possibly TRBD1 on 5 matching bases. Trimming shortened V by 1 base and J by 3 bases, and 9 bases separated the two germline ends. This CDR3 spans 14 amino acids. Germline-derived CDR1 and CDR2 are MNHEY and SMNVEV (reference sequence).

The chain carries TRBV7-9 and TRBJ2-1, with no clear D. Between the trimmed V and J ends, which lost 0 bases and 7 bases, there was a span of 13 bases. CDR1 is SEHNR, CDR2 FQNEAQ, per germline (reference sequence). The length of the CDR3 is 15 residues. CDR3: CASSLANLPGNEQFF. For the CDR3, the DNA is TGTGCCAGCAGCTTAGCGAACTTGCCTGGAAATGAGCAGTTCTTC.